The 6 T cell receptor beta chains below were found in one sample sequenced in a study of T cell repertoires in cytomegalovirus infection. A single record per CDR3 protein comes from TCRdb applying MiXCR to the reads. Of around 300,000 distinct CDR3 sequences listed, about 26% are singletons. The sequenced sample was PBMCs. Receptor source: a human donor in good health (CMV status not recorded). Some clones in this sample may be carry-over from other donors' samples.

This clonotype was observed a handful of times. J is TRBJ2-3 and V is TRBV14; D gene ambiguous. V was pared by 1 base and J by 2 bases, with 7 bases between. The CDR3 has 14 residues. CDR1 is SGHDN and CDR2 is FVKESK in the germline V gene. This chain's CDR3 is CASSQVQITDTQYF. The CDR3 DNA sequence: TGTGCCAGCAGCCAAGTCCAGATCACAGATACGCAGTATTTT.

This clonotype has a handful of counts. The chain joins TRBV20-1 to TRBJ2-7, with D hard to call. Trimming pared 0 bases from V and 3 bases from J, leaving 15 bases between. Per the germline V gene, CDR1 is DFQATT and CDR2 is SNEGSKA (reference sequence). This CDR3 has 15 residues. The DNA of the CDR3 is TGCAGTGCTAGAGATCTGAGAGGCTCCAACTACGAGCAGTACTTC. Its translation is CSARDLRGSNYEQYF.

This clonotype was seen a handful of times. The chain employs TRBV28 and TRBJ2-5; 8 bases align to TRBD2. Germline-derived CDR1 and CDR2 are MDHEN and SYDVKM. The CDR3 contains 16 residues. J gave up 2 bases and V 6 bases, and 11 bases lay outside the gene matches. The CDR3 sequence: CASRHSGTAMQETQYF. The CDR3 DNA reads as TGTGCCAGCAGGCATAGCGGGACCGCTATGCAAGAGACCCAGTACTTC. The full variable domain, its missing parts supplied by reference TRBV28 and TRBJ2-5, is DVKVTQSSRYLVKRTGEKVFLECVQDMDHENMFWYRQDPGLGLRLIYFSYDVKMKEKGDIPEGYSVSREKKERFSLILESASTNQTSMYLCASRHSGTAMQETQYFGPGTRLLVL.

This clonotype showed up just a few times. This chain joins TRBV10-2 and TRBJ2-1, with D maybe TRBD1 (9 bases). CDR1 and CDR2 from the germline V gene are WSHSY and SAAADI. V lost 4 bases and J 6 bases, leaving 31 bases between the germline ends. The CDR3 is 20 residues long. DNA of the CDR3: TGCGCCAGCAGTGGTTCCGGGACAGGGATTCTAGCGGGCCTTCTCAATGAGCAGTTCTTC. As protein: CASSGSGTGILAGLLNEQFF.

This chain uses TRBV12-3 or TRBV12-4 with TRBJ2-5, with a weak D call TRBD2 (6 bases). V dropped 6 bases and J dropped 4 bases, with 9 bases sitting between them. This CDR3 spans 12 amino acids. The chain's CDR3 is CASRPGAETQYF. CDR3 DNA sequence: TGTGCCAGCAGACCGGGAGCAGAGACCCAGTACTTC.

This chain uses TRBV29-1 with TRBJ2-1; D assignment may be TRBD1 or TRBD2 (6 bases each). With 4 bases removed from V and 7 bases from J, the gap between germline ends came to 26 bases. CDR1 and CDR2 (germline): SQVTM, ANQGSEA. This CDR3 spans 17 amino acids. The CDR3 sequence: CSVVGGGGGLRMNEQFF. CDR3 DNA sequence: TGCAGCGTTGTTGGTGGGGGTGGGGGGCTTCGTATGAATGAGCAGTTCTTC.